This TCR beta chain was sequenced for a study of cytomegalovirus exposure and HLA in healthy donors. V lost 7 bases and J 8 bases, leaving 17 bases between the germline ends. The CDR3 extends over 13 amino acids. Germline V gene sequence: CDR1 MNHEY, CDR2 SVGAGI. Primers for the PCR totalled 60 Vbeta and 13 Jbeta. Profiled with immunoSEQ multiplex PCR; TCRdb holds only in-frame clones, not every one. The sample consists of over 200,000 clones, more than 75% of them appearing once. Source material: PBMCs. This TCR came from a woman aged 40 to 55 in good health and CMV-seropositive. The chain joins TRBV6-5 to TRBJ1-2; D perhaps matches TRBD1 (5 bases). The DNA for the CDR3 is TGTGCCAGCAATCCGGGACTACTGGAGGGCTACACCTTC. Residues: CASNPGLLEGYTF.